This entry concerns a single T cell receptor beta chain. This sample stems from a study of blood T cell repertoires in COVID-19. At the level of the study: The analysed material was cDNA or gDNA that came from T cells, B-cell-depleted T cells, or PBMCs.

Clinical history reported by participants formed the basis on which cohorts were assigned. Original methodology: Reference gene primers were amplified, and this amplification served to estimate nucleated cell counts. Produced via immunoSEQ multiplex PCR; TCRdb's table is partial and in-frame only. V and J calls and clone size follow that table, whereas D and trimming were derived from the DNA. The table shows around 170,000 clones, with around four fifths occurring only once. The V gene lost 3 bases and the J gene lost 7 bases, with 22 bases spanning the gap. Per the germline V gene, CDR1 is KGHSH and CDR2 is LQKENI. CDR3 length equals 16 residues.

The sample comprised PBMCs or T cells enriched from blood (not recorded which). The rearrangement joins TRBV18 to TRBJ2-7, with TRBD2 as a possible D gene (5 bases). This sequence originates from a woman aged 45-60 years who had recovered from COVID-19. The CDR3 bases are TGTGCCAGCTCACCTCTCTCTACCACGGCCCCGGGGGAGCAGTACTTC. It codes for CASSPLSTTAPGEQYF.